This T cell receptor beta chain was sequenced during a study of T cell responses to AZD1222 COVID-19 vaccine. Points from the study as a whole: Spike-wide vaccine-associated CD4 TCRs dominated at 160-218 and 743-854.

Worth noting for this clone: The antigen remains unidentified.

Measured with immunoSEQ multiplex PCR; TCRdb has only the in-frame clones, and not every one. The table lists more than 95,000 clones, about 79% of them singletons, with roughly a quarter in the top ten. The CDR3 length is 13 residues. In germline, CDR1 is MNHNS, CDR2 SASEGT. Trimming shortened V by 1 base and J by 2 bases, and 4 bases separated the two germline ends. The chain links TRBV6-1 to TRBJ2-3, with D uncertain. Here the sequenced sample was peripheral blood, taken 28 days after the second AZD1222 dose. This clonotype was sampled from an adult who received the AZD1222 COVID-19 vaccine. CDR3 sequence (DNA): TGTGCCAGCAGTGAAGGACCCACAGATACGCAGTATTTT. Its protein is CASSEGPTDTQYF.